Here is one T cell receptor beta chain with its context. CDR3 size: 16 residues. CDR1 MGHRA and CDR2 YSYEKL come from the germline V gene. The J segment lost 4 bases and the V segment lost 2 bases, leaving 9 bases of the junction unmatched. The assay was immunoSEQ multiplex PCR, and TCRdb's table has in-frame clones only and misses some. The sample includes approximately 70,000 clones, around 91% seen only once; the top ten take more than 0.35%. The sample is drawn from a study of technical replicates of blood from a few donors. This sequence originates from a human donor in good health. Some clones in this sample may be carry-over from other donors' samples. The rearrangement joins TRBV4-1 to TRBJ1-2; 8 bases are a match to TRBD1. Sample: T cells isolated from PBMCs. CDR3 sequence (DNA): TGCGCCAGCAGCCAATCTCCATGGGACAGGTTCTATGGCTACACCTTC. Protein: CASSQSPWDRFYGYTF.